This T cell receptor (beta chain) was identified in a study of shared clonotypes between healthy human individuals. Assay used: immunoSEQ multiplex PCR; TCRdb lists only in-frame clones, some missing. This sample has roughly 2,500,000 clones; under 95% occur once, and the top ten carry around 0.37%. Splitting the CD4+ cells yielded a CD45RA+ naive subset and a CD45RA-negative memory subset. Germline CDR1 is SGHVS and CDR2 is FQNEAQ. CDR3 length: 14 residues. V was pared by 5 bases and J by 6 bases, with 14 bases between. This clone was seen only once. The V gene is TRBV7-8, the J gene TRBJ2-4, with TRBD2 as a possible D gene (5 bases). Sequencing was carried out using naive CD4+ T cells from PBMCs. Subset meaning: CD45RA+ positively selected. The origin of this receptor is a man aged 18 to 29 in good health. Some clones in this sample may be carry-over from other donors' samples. In nucleotides, the CDR3 is TGTGCCAGCAGCCTCCCCGAGAGCGGAAACATTCAGTACTTC. This gives the protein CASSLPESGNIQYF. Variable domain in full (rest from reference TRBV7-8 and TRBJ2-4): GAGVSQSPRYKVAKRGQDVALRCDPISGHVSLFWYQQALGQGPEFLTYFQNEAQLDKSGLPSDRFFAERPEGSVSTLKIQRTQQEDSAVYLCASSLPESGNIQYFGAGTRLSVL.